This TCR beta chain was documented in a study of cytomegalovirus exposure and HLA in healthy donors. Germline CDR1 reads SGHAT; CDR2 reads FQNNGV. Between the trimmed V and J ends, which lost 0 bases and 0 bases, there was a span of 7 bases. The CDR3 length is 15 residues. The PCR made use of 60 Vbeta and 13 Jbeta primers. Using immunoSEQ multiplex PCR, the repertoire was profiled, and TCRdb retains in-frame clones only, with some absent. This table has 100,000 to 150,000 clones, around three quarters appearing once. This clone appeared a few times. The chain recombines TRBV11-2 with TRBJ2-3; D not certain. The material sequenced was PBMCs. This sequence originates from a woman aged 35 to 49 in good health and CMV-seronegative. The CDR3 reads CASSLEGSSTDTQYF. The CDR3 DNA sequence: TGTGCCAGCAGCTTAGAGGGCTCAAGCACAGATACGCAGTATTTT.